This entry concerns a single TCR beta chain. The antigen remains unidentified. Every molecule of TCR cDNA had its own unique molecular identifier. TCRdb re-called the 5' RACE reads with MiXCR, one entry per CDR3 protein. The sample carries approximately 40,000 distinct CDR3 sequences, approximately 6.8% recorded once. The time point: sample taken at primary tumor resection. Samples were donated by 72 untreated early-stage non-small cell lung cancer patients. The sample comes from a study of spatial heterogeneity in lung cancer. Study overall: Raw-read counts averaged over ten per unique TCR and UMI combination. General study results and limits: Circulating ubiquitous expanded tumor TCRs were observed more frequently at resection than at follow-up.

V was pared by 5 bases and J by 2 bases, with 19 bases between. Germline V CDR1 and CDR2: SQVTM, ANQGSEA. This CDR3 contains 15 residues. The specimen comprised PBMCs, sampled at surgery. The TCR was taken from a female donor with early-stage non-small cell lung cancer. The chain joins TRBV29-1 to TRBJ2-7; D is possibly TRBD2 (5 bases). In DNA, the CDR3 is TGCAGCGTTCTAGCCCCCTTGGCGGGCCCCTACGAGCAGTACTTC. Its protein is CSVLAPLAGPYEQYF.